This T cell receptor beta chain emerged from a study of T cell changes during pregnancy in multiple sclerosis. The CDR3 is 15 residues long. The V segment lost 0 bases and the J segment 7 bases; nucleotides outside the gene matches: 7. Germline V CDR1 and CDR2: KGHSY, FQNENV. Libraries were prepared by immunoSEQ multiplex PCR; TCRdb keeps only in-frame clonotypes and omits some of them. The sample has some 36,000 clones; approximately 90% are singletons. This clone was seen a single time. This clonotype was obtained from a female donor in good health, enrolled as a control in a pregnancy study. The starting material was peripheral blood, obtained in the second trimester of pregnancy. The chain employs TRBV16 and TRBJ1-2; 8 nucleotides match TRBD1. The CDR3 bases are TGTGCCAGCAGCCAATCCTCAGGACAGGGAAGTGGCTACACCTTC. Translation gives CASSQSSGQGSGYTF. Looking up the rest from reference TRBV16 and TRBJ1-2 gives the full variable domain: GEEVAQTPKHLVRGEGQKAKLYCAPIKGHSYVFWYQQVLKNEFKFLISFQNENVFDETGMPKERFSAKCLPNSPCSLEIQATKLEDSAVYFCASSQSSGQGSGYTFGSGTRLTVV.